This T cell receptor beta chain was identified in a study of vaccination and CD4 T cells after COVID-19. J lost 6 bases, V lost 2 bases, and 2 bases had no gene match. Germline V gives CDR1 SGHTA, CDR2 FQGNSA. The CDR3 covers 13 residues. As regards this clonotype: Antigen unknown.

Oncomine TCR Beta short-read sequencing was applied to DNA from cultured CD4+ T cells. TCRdb reprocessed the PCR reads via MiXCR and lists one record per CDR3 protein. The table records some 9,700 distinct CDR3 sequences, around 68% of them present only once. Treatment denoted: roughly 10-day PBMC culture with coronavirus spike peptide pools or control peptides (ViraFEST assay). For ViraFEST, peptide pools expanded antigen-specific T cells, after which the TCRs were sequenced. The source of this sequence is a human donor who had recovered from COVID-19. Source material: CD4+ T cells from blood, cultured in vitro. The chain is built from TRBV7-2 and TRBJ2-7, with TRBD1 identical over 9 bases. This CDR3 reads CASSLRDRAEQYF. The CDR3 DNA reads TGTGCCAGCAGCTTAAGGGACAGGGCCGAGCAGTACTTC.